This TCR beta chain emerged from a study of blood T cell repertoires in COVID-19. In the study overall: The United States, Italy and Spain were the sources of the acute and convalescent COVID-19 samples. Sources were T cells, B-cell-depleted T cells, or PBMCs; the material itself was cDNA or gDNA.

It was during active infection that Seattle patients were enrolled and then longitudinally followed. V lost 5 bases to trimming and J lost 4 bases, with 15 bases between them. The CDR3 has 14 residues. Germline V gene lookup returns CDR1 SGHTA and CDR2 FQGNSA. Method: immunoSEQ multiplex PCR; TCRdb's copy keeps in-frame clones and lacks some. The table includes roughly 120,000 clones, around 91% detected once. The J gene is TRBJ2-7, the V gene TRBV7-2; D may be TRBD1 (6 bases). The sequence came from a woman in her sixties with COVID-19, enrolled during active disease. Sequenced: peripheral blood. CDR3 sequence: CASSVDRFGYEQYF. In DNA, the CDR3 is TGTGCCAGCAGCGTCGACAGGTTTGGGTACGAGCAGTACTTC.